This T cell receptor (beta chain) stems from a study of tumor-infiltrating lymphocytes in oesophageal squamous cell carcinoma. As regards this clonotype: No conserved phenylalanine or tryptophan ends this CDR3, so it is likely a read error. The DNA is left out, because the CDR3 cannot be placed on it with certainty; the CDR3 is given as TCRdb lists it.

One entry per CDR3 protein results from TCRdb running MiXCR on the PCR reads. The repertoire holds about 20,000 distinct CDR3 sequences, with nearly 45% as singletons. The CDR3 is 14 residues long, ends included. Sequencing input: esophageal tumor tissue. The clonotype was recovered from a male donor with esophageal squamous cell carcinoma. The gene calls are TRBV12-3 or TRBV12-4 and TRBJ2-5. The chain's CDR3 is CASSSGSFGYTFGS.